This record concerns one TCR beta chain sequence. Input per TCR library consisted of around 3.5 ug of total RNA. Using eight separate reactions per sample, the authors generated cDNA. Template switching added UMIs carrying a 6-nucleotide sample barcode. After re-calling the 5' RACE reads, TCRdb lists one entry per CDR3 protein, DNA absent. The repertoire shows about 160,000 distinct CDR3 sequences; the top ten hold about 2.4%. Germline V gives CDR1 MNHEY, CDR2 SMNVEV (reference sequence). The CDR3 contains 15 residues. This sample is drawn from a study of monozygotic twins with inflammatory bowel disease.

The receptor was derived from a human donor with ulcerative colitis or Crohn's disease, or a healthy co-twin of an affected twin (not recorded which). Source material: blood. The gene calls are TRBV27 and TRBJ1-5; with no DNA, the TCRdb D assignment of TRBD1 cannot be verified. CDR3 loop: CASSRARGSNQPQHF.